The 18 T cell receptor beta chains given below trace back to one sample, sequenced in a study of shared clonotypes between healthy human individuals. Clones were read by immunoSEQ multiplex PCR, and TCRdb kept only the in-frame ones, dropping some. In the table there are about 2 million clones, about 95% of which are singletons. Naive CD8 cells were CD45RO-negative, positively selected for CCR7, excluding terminally differentiated effector memory CD45RA+ cells. Material: naive CD8+ T cells sorted from blood. These receptors originate from a man aged 18 to 29 in good health.

This clone was recorded only once. Mismatch with germline at one junction end may stem from a read error. The chain is built from TRBV15 and TRBJ1-1, with 8 positions matching TRBD1. CDR1 and CDR2 (germline): LNHNV, YYDKDF (reference sequence). This CDR3 has 14 amino acids. CDR3 nucleotides: TGTGCCACCGGCAGACAGGGGAGGCACACTGAAGCTTTCTTT. Protein sequence: CATGRQGRHTEAFF.

This chain connects TRBV6-1 to TRBJ2-7, with D tentatively TRBD2 (6 bases). This CDR3 is built from 15 residues. The V end was cut by 6 bases, the J end by 2 bases, with 17 bases between. CDR1 and CDR2 from the germline V gene are MNHNS and SASEGT. In DNA form, the CDR3 reads TGTGCCAGCAGGCCCTTGGGACTGGGTCCCTACGAGCAGTACTTC. Its protein is CASRPLGLGPYEQYF.

The chain joins TRBV29-1 to TRBJ2-1, with 9 bases that match TRBD2. Germline CDR1 SQVTM, CDR2 ANQGSEA. This CDR3 contains 13 residues. J was trimmed by 4 bases and V by 4 bases; bases with no gene match: 2. CDR3 DNA sequence: TGCAGCGTTGGAAGCGGGGGGTACAATGAGCAGTTCTTC. Amino acid sequence: CSVGSGGYNEQFF.

The gene calls are TRBV7-2 and TRBJ2-5, with TRBD1 identical over 7 bases. V was clipped by 0 bases and J by 2 bases; unmatched bases: 9. The CDR3 is 17 residues long. Germline CDR1 SGHTA, CDR2 FQGNSA. This chain's CDR3 is CASSLAGDREKQETQYF. CDR3 sequence (DNA): TGTGCCAGCAGCTTAGCAGGCGACAGGGAAAAGCAAGAGACCCAGTACTTC.

The chain links TRBV4-1 to TRBJ2-5; 13 bases align to TRBD2. The CDR3 totals 15 residues. CDR1 is MGHRA and CDR2 is YSYEKL in the germline V gene. With 7 bases clipped from V and 4 bases from J, the junction kept 6 bases outside the gene matches. The CDR3 loop is CASKLAGGHGETQYF. Written as DNA, the CDR3 is TGCGCCAGCAAACTAGCGGGGGGGCACGGAGAGACCCAGTACTTC.

The chain couples TRBV28 to TRBJ2-7; the D gene is possibly TRBD2 (7 bases). CDR3 size: 14 residues. The germline gives CDR1 MDHEN, CDR2 SYDVKM. The V end was cut by 1 base, the J end by 12 bases, with 19 bases between. The CDR3 DNA reads as TGTGCCAGCAGTTTATCTGGATGGGAGGGGGATCTGTACTTC. As protein: CASSLSGWEGDLYF.

The chain uses TRBV7-9 and TRBJ2-6; D remains ambiguous. CDR3 length: 16 residues. CDR1 is SEHNR, CDR2 FQNEAQ, per germline (reference sequence). Trimming took off 5 bases at V and 0 bases at J, with 11 bases between the two ends. CDR3 in DNA: TGTGCCAGCAGCCCCCCTTCTGGCTCTGGGGCCAACGTCCTGACTTTC. This codes for CASSPPSGSGANVLTF.

V gene TRBV4-2 combines with J gene TRBJ2-5; 9 bases agree with TRBD2. The CDR3 length is 16 residues. Germline V gene sequence: CDR1 LGHNA, CDR2 YNFKEQ. Trimming at V came to 3 bases and at J to 4 bases, leaving 9 bases not matched to a gene. CDR3 DNA: TGTGCCAGCAGCCACCCCGGGGAACTAGCGGGAGAGACCCAGTACTTC. Its protein product is CASSHPGELAGETQYF.

The chain links TRBV19 to TRBJ1-1; perhaps TRBD1 as D (5 bases). There are 18 residues in the CDR3. Germline CDR1 LNHDA, CDR2 SQIVND (reference sequence). V was cut by 3 bases and J by 0 bases, with 20 bases left in between. CDR3 sequence (DNA): TGTGCCAGTAGTATCATGGGGACGGACCTAATAATGAACACTGAAGCTTTCTTT. It codes for CASSIMGTDLIMNTEAFF.

V gene TRBV7-9 combines with J gene TRBJ2-1; 7 bases fit TRBD2. CDR3 length: 16 amino acids. Trimming cost V 5 bases and J 7 bases; bases outside gene matches: 14. Germline V gives CDR1 SEHNR, CDR2 FQNEAQ (reference sequence). CDR3 DNA: TGTGCCAGCAGCCCCCGACTAGCCGGATCGAGTAATGAGCAGTTCTTC. This encodes CASSPRLAGSSNEQFF.

V is TRBV6-5 and J is TRBJ2-5; D is perhaps TRBD2 (6 bases). Germline CDR1 and CDR2: MNHEY and SVGAGI. This CDR3 spans 15 amino acids. Trimming took off 0 bases at V and 5 bases at J, with 13 bases between the two ends. The CDR3 spells CASSYSPGAGETQYF. In DNA, the CDR3 is TGTGCCAGCAGTTACTCACCCGGGGCGGGGGAGACCCAGTACTTC.

This chain uses TRBV14 with TRBJ1-4, with 8 nucleotides matching TRBD1. Unmatched junction bases numbered 9, after V lost 4 bases and J lost 8 bases. This CDR3 is built from 15 residues. CDR1 SGHDN and CDR2 FVKESK come from the germline V gene. CDR3 nucleotide sequence: TGTGCCAGCAGCCCAGTCAGGGGGCCTGAGGAAAAACTGTTTTTT. Translating it yields CASSPVRGPEEKLFF.

The gene calls are TRBV5-1 and TRBJ2-1; D not certain. This CDR3 has 13 amino acids. Trimming shortened V by 2 bases and J by 11 bases, and 14 bases separated the two germline ends. Germline V gene data show CDR1 as SGHRS and CDR2 as YFSETQ. CDR3 DNA: TGCGCCAGCAGCTTAGATGAAGTCCCTCAGCAGTTCTTC. This gives the protein CASSLDEVPQQFF.

Worth noting for this clone: The sample has other DNA sequences that encode this CDR3 too. This chain joins TRBV4-1 and TRBJ1-6; 10 bases map to TRBD1. From germline, CDR1 is MGHRA and CDR2 YSYEKL. There are 15 residues in the CDR3. V lost 3 bases and J lost 8; bases outside the gene matches: 4. In DNA, the CDR3 is TGCGCCAGCAGCCAGTCGGACAGGGGGGATTCACCCCTCCACTTT. This codes for CASSQSDRGDSPLHF.

A single count supports this clone. The same CDR3 arises from other DNA sequences in this sample as well. The chain links TRBV6-5 to TRBJ1-5; no definite D call. The V end lost 2 bases, the J end lost 6 bases, and 8 bases lay between the germline ends. This CDR3 has 13 residues. Per germline, CDR1 MNHEY and CDR2 SVGAGI. The CDR3: CASSYTPSQPQHF. CDR3 nucleotide sequence: TGTGCCAGCAGTTACACCCCTAGTCAGCCCCAGCATTTT.

On this clone: The same CDR3 can be traced to other DNA sequences in this sample. V is TRBV4-1 and J is TRBJ2-2, with TRBD1 as a possible D gene (5 bases). The length of the CDR3 is 14 residues. Between the trimmed V and J ends, which lost 1 base and 6 bases, there was a span of 9 bases. CDR1 is MGHRA, CDR2 YSYEKL, per germline. The chain's CDR3 is CASSQVGVPGELFF. For the CDR3, the DNA is TGCGCCAGCAGCCAAGTAGGGGTACCCGGGGAGCTGTTTTTT.

As concerns this clone: Other DNA sequences in this specimen translate into the identical CDR3. The chain has TRBV6-6 and TRBJ1-1; TRBD1 might be the D (5 bases). The CDR3 loop spans 15 amino acids. CDR1 is MNHNY and CDR2 is SVGAGI in the germline V gene (reference sequence). Deletions cut 0 bases from V and 0 bases from J, with 8 bases between. The DNA for the CDR3 is TGTGCCAGCAGTTACTCTGAGGGGATGAACACTGAAGCTTTCTTT. Protein sequence: CASSYSEGMNTEAFF.

The rearrangement uses TRBV27 and TRBJ1-5; possibly TRBD1 for D (6 bases). The CDR3 loop spans 17 amino acids. The germline V gene has CDR1 MNHEY and CDR2 SMNVEV (reference sequence). Trimming pared 5 bases from V and 0 bases from J, leaving 17 bases between. The CDR3 DNA follows: TGTGCCAGCAGTCCATCCGCCGGGGACACTAGCAATCAGCCCCAGCATTTT. Its translation: CASSPSAGDTSNQPQHF.